Described below is a single TCR beta chain sequence and its context. As yet, its antigen is unknown. This sample stems from a study of shared clonotypes between healthy human individuals. Study conclusions and caveats: Naive CD4 clonotype sharing across several donors was approximately 5.2%. Among the subsets, naive ones generally showed larger estimated richness than memory ones. Sampling was confined to blood; repertoires within tissues likely differ.

The table came from immunoSEQ multiplex PCR; TCRdb's copy has only in-frame clones and leaves some out. The sample consists of 300,000 to 400,000 clones, less than 85% of them appearing once. Germline CDR1 SNHLY, CDR2 FYNNEI. The CDR3 totals 14 residues. Germline trimming cut 8 bases from V and 6 bases from J; bases unmatched to any gene: 10. The chain is built from TRBV2 and TRBJ2-3, with 8 nucleotides matching TRBD1. Sequencing used memory CD4+ T cells sorted from blood. Specified subset: CD45RA-negative fraction. This sequence originates from a man in his thirties or forties in good health. CDR3 coding DNA: TGTGCCAGCGGAAGGACAGGGTTCGGGGATACGCAGTATTTT. It codes for CASGRTGFGDTQYF.